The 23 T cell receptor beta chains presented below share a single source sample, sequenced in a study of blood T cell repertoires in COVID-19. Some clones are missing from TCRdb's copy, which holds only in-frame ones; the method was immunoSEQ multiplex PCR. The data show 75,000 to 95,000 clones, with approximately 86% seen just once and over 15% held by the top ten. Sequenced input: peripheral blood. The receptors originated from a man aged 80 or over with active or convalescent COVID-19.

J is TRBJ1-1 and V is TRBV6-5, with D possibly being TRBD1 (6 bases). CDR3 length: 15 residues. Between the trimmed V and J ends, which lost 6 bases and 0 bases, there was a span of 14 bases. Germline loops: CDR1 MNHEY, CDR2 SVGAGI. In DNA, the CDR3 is TGTGCCAGCAGACGTACGGGACATATGAACACTGAAGCTTTCTTT. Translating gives CASRRTGHMNTEAFF.

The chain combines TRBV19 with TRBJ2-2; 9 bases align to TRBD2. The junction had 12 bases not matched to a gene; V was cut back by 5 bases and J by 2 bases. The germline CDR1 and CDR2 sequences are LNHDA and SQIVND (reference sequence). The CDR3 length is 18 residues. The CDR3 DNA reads TGTGCCAGTAGTCAAGGGGTGGGGACTAGCCTTAACACCGGGGAGCTGTTTTTT. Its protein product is CASSQGVGTSLNTGELFF.

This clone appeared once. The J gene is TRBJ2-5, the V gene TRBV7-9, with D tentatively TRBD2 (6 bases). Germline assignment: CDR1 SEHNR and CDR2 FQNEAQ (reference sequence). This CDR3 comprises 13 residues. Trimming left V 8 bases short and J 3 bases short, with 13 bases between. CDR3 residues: CASGAGGKETQYF. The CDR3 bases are TGTGCCAGCGGGGCCGGGGGTAAAGAGACCCAGTACTTC.

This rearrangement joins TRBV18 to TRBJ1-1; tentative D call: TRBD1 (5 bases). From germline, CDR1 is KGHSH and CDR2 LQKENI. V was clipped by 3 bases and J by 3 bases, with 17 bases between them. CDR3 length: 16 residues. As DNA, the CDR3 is TGTGCCAGCTCACCGTCCGGGGGAGTTAAGTACACTGAAGCTTTCTTT. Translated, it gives CASSPSGGVKYTEAFF.

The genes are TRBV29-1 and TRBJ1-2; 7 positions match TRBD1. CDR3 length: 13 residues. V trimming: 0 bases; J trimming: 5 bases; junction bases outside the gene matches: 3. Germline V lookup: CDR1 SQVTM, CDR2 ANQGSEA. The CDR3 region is CSVEEGRGYGYTF. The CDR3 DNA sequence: TGCAGCGTTGAAGAGGGCAGGGGGTATGGCTACACCTTC.

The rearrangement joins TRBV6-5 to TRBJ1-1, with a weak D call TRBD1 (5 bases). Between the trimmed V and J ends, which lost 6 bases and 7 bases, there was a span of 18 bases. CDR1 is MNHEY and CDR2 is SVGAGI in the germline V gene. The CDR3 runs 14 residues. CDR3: CASRKTSRQGEAFF. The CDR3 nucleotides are TGTGCCAGCAGAAAGACATCTCGCCAGGGTGAAGCTTTCTTT.

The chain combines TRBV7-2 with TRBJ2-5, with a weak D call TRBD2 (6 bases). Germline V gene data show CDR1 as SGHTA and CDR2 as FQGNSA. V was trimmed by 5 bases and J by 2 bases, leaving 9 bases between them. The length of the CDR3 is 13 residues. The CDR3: CASSAGLQETQYF. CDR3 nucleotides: TGTGCCAGCAGCGCGGGACTGCAAGAGACCCAGTACTTC.

The CDR3 loop reads CASSLGGQFTEAFF. CDR3 DNA sequence: TGCGCCAGCAGCTTGGGGGGACAGTTCACTGAAGCTTTCTTT. The chain is built from TRBV5-1 and TRBJ1-1, with 7 bases matching TRBD1. V shed 0 bases and J 4 bases; nucleotides not matched to a gene: 3. There are 14 residues in the CDR3. The germline CDR1 and CDR2 sequences are SGHRS and YFSETQ.

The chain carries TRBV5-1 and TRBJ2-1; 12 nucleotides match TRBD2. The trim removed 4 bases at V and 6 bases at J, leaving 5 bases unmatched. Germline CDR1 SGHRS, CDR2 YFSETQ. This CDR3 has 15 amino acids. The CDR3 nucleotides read TGCGCCAGCAGCCCCCGGACTAGCGGGGTCAATGAGCAGTTCTTC. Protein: CASSPRTSGVNEQFF.

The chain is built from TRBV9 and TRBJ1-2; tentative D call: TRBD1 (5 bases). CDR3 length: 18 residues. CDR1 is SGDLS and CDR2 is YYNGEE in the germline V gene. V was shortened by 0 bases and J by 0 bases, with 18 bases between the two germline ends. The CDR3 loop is CASSVEAGQIRTNYGYTF. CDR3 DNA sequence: TGTGCCAGCAGCGTAGAGGCAGGGCAAATCCGTACTAACTATGGCTACACCTTC.

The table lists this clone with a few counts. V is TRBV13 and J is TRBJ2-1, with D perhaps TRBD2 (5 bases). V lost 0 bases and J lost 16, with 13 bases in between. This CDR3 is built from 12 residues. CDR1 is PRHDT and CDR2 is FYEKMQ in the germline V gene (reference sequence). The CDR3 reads CASSLGVGRGFF. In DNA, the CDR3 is TGTGCCAGCAGCTTAGGGGTAGGGAGAGGATTCTTC.

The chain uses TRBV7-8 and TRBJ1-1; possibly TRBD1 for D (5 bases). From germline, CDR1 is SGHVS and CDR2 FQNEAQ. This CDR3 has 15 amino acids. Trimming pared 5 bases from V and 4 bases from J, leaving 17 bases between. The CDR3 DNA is TGTGCCAGCAGCCCACGAGCGGGGCAATCCACTGAAGCTTTCTTT. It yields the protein CASSPRAGQSTEAFF.

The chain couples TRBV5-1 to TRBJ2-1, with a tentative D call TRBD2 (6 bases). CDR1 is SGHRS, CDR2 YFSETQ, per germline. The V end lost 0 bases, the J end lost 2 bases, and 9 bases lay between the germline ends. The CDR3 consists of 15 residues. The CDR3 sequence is CASSLAGSTYNEQFF. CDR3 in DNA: TGCGCCAGCAGCTTGGCCGGGAGTACCTACAATGAGCAGTTCTTC.

The CDR3 nucleotides read TGTGCCAGCAGCCGCAGGGGGGCCGGGGAGCTGTTTTTT. Translation gives CASSRRGAGELFF. The rearrangement uses TRBV11-3 and TRBJ2-2, with D possibly TRBD1 on 7 matching bases. From germline, CDR1 is SGHNT and CDR2 YENEEA. This CDR3 comprises 13 residues. The V and J ends lost 5 bases and 6 bases respectively, with 10 bases between them.

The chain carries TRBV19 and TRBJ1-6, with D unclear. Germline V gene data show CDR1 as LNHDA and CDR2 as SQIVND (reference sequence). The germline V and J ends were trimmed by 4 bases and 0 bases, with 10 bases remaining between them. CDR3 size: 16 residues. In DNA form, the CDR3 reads TGTGCCAGTAGTAAGGCGGCGCGCTCCTATAATTCACCCCTCCACTTT. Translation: CASSKAARSYNSPLHF. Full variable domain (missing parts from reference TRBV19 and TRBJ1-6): DGGITQSPKYLFRKEGQNVTLSCEQNLNHDAMYWYRQDPGQGLRLIYYSQIVNDFQKGDIAEGYSVSREKKESFPLTVTSAQKNPTAFYLCASSKAARSYNSPLHFGNGTRLTVT.

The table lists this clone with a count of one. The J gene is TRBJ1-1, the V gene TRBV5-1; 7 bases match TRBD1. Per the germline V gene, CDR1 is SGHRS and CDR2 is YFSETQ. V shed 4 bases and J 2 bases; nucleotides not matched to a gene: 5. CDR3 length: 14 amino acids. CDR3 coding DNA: TGCGCCAGCAGCATAAACAGGGGAAACACTGAAGCTTTCTTT. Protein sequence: CASSINRGNTEAFF.

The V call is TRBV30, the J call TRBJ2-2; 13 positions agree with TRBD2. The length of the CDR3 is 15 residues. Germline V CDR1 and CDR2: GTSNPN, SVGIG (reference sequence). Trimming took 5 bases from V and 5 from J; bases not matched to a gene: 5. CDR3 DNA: TGTGCCTGGGTTACTAGCGGGAGGGGGACCGGGGAGCTGTTTTTT. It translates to CAWVTSGRGTGELFF.

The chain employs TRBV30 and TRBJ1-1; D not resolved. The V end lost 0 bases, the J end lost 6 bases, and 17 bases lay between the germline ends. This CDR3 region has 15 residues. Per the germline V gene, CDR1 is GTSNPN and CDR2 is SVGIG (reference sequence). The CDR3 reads CAWSVLIPSRPEAFF. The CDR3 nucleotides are TGTGCCTGGAGTGTACTTATTCCTTCTAGGCCTGAAGCTTTCTTT.

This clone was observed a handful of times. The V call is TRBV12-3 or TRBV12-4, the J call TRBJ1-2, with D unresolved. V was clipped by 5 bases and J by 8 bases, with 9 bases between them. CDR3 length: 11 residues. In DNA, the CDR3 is TGTGCCAGCAGTCAGTTTCGCGGCTACACCTTC. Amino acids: CASSQFRGYTF.

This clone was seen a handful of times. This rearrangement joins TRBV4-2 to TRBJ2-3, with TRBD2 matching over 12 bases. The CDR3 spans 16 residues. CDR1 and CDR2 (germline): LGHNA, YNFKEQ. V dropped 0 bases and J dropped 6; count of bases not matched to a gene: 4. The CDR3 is CASSQDLAGGADTQYF. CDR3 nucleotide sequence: TGTGCCAGCAGCCAAGACCTAGCGGGAGGGGCGGATACGCAGTATTTT.

The CDR3 protein is CASSLESREKLFF. The CDR3 nucleotides read TGCGCCAGCAGCTTAGAGTCGCGAGAAAAACTGTTTTTT. The rearrangement joins TRBV5-1 to TRBJ1-4; D call uncertain. The V end lost 2 bases, the J end lost 8 bases, and 10 bases lay between the germline ends. This CDR3 spans 13 amino acids. Germline V gene data show CDR1 as SGHRS and CDR2 as YFSETQ. The full variable domain, with the rest looked up from reference TRBV5-1 and TRBJ1-4, is KAGVTQTPRYLIKTRGQQVTLSCSPISGHRSVSWYQQTPGQGLQFLFEYFSETQRNKGNFPGRFSGRQFSNSRSEMNVSTLELGDSALYLCASSLESREKLFFGSGTQLSVL.

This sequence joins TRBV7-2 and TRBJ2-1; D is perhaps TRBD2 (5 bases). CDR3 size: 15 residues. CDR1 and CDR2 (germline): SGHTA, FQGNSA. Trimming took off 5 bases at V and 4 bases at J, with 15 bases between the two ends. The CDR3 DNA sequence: TGTGCCAGCAGCCCAAGCATAGGGAGTTACAATGAGCAGTTCTTC. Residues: CASSPSIGSYNEQFF.

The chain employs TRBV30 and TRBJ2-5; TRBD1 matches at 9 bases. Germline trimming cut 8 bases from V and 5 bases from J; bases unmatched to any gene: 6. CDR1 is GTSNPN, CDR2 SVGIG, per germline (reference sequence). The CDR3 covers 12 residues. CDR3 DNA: TGTGCCCGAACAACAGGGGGCGAGACCCAGTACTTC. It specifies CARTTGGETQYF.